Listed below are T cell receptor beta chains from one sample, sequenced in a study of shared clonotypes between healthy human individuals. TCRdb keeps only in-frame clones here, not all; method: immunoSEQ multiplex PCR. This table has about 1 million clones, approximately 76% appearing once. The material sequenced was memory CD4+ T cells sorted from blood. The receptors stem from a man aged 18 to 29 in good health. CDR3s include the opening cysteine and the closing phenylalanine or tryptophan. Each record gives: J gene, V gene, clone size, D gene, CDR3 DNA, CDR3 protein. The D gene is left open where the match is weak. Some rows mark clone size as missing; the rest say once, few, many or name a class of expanded clone.

J: TRBJ2-7; V: TRBV10-3; size: -; D: TRBD2; DNA: TGTGCCATCAGTAGCGGGATTAGCTCCTACGAGCAGTACTTC; CDR3: CAISSGISSYEQYF
J: TRBJ1-2; V: TRBV30; size: -; D: -; DNA: TGTGCCTGGGGTCGCAGGGATCATGGCTACACCTTC; CDR3: CAWGRRDHGYTF
J: TRBJ2-7; V: TRBV27; size: -; D: -; DNA: TGTGCCAGCAGTCCAAAAAAGTCTAGACACGGAACCTCCTACGAGCAGTACTTC; CDR3: CASSPKKSRHGTSYEQYF
J: TRBJ2-6; V: TRBV5-5; size: -; D: TRBD1; DNA: TGTGCCAGCACCCGGACAGGAAGCTCTGGGGCCAACGTCCTGACTTTC; CDR3: CASTRTGSSGANVLTF
J: TRBJ1-6; V: TRBV7-9; size: -; D: -; DNA: TGTGCCAGCAGCCTAGGGACGGAGGGTTCACCCCTCCACTTT; CDR3: CASSLGTEGSPLHF
J: TRBJ1-1; V: TRBV7-9; size: -; D: TRBD1; DNA: TGTGCCAGCATACAACAGGGGGCAGAAGCTTTCTTT; CDR3: CASIQQGAEAFF
J: TRBJ2-3; V: TRBV5-1; size: -; D: TRBD1; DNA: TGCGCCAGCAGCTCTACAGGGGCCGTGACAGATACGCAGTATTTT; CDR3: CASSSTGAVTDTQYF
J: TRBJ2-6; V: TRBV19; size: few; D: TRBD2; DNA: TGTGCCAGTCGGCAGGGAGGGCTCGCCTCTGGGGCCAACGTCCTGACTTTC; CDR3: CASRQGGLASGANVLTF
J: TRBJ2-2; V: TRBV6-4; size: -; D: -; DNA: TGTGCCAGCCGAAGTACAGGGTTTACCGGGGAGCTGTTTTTT; CDR3: CASRSTGFTGELFF
J: TRBJ1-1; V: TRBV6-1; size: once; D: -; DNA: TGTGCCAGCAGTGAGGGCAGGCCCTCCCGGGCTTTCTTT; CDR3: CASSEGRPSRAFF
J: TRBJ2-5; V: TRBV2; size: -; D: -; DNA: TGTGCCAGCAGTGAGACAGGACTACCTCAAGAGACCCAGTACTTC; CDR3: CASSETGLPQETQYF
J: TRBJ2-5; V: TRBV7-9; size: many; D: -; DNA: TGTGCCACCTCCCCTCCCAGGCGGGAGACCCAGTACTTC; CDR3: CATSPPRRETQYF
J: TRBJ1-6; V: TRBV18; size: -; D: -; DNA: TGTGCCAGCTCACCAGAAGTGAATAATTCACCCCTCCACTTT; CDR3: CASSPEVNNSPLHF
J: TRBJ1-1; V: TRBV10-3; size: -; D: -; DNA: TGTGCCATCAGTGCTGGCGCTGAAGCTTTCTTT; CDR3: CAISAGAEAFF
J: TRBJ1-6; V: TRBV6-5; size: -; D: -; DNA: TGTGCCAGCAGTTACGAGGGAGCCGGTAATTCACCCCTCCACTTT; CDR3: CASSYEGAGNSPLHF
J: TRBJ2-1; V: TRBV2; size: few; D: -; DNA: TGTGCCAGCGACTTGGAGGGGGGCTACAATGAGCAGTTCTTC; CDR3: CASDLEGGYNEQFF
J: TRBJ2-7; V: TRBV18; size: -; D: -; DNA: TGTGCCAGCTCCGATCTAGGGGTGGCGGGATACGAGCAGTACTTC; CDR3: CASSDLGVAGYEQYF
J: TRBJ2-1; V: TRBV6-5; size: -; D: TRBD2; DNA: TGTGCCAGCGGGGGGGATTACAATGAGCAGTTCTTC; CDR3: CASGGDYNEQFF
J: TRBJ2-2; V: TRBV6-6; size: -; D: TRBD1; DNA: TGTGCCAGCTGCCGACAGGGCTGGATCGGGGAGCTGTTTTTT; CDR3: CASCRQGWIGELFF
J: TRBJ2-7; V: TRBV5-5; size: once; D: TRBD1; DNA: TGTGCCAGCAGTACCGGGACAGGGGCCTTCTACGAGCAGTACTTC; CDR3: CASSTGTGAFYEQYF
J: TRBJ1-1; V: TRBV11-2; size: few; D: -; DNA: TGTGCCAGCAGCTCCCAATCGGGGACTGAAGCTTTCTTT; CDR3: CASSSQSGTEAFF
J: TRBJ2-3; V: TRBV27; size: -; D: TRBD2; DNA: TGTGCCAGCAGTTTCAGCGGGGGGGTTGAGTATTTT; CDR3: CASSFSGGVEYF
J: TRBJ2-3; V: TRBV5-1; size: -; D: TRBD2; DNA: TGCGCCAGCAGCTCCTCGACTAGCGGGGGTGCAGATACGCAGTATTTT; CDR3: CASSSSTSGGADTQYF
J: TRBJ2-3; V: TRBV4-1; size: -; D: TRBD2; DNA: TGCGCCAGCACCTTAACTAGCGGGGGTCGCACAGATACGCAGTATTTT; CDR3: CASTLTSGGRTDTQYF
J: TRBJ1-1; V: TRBV10-3; size: -; D: -; DNA: TGTGCCATCAGCGACAGTCTCATGAACACTGAAGCTTTCTTT; CDR3: CAISDSLMNTEAFF
J: TRBJ1-4; V: TRBV7-9; size: -; D: -; DNA: TGTGCCAGCAGCTTGGGCAAGGCCAATGAAAAACTGTTTTTT; CDR3: CASSLGKANEKLFF
J: TRBJ2-6; V: TRBV4-3; size: -; D: -; DNA: TGCGCCAGCAGCCAAGAAATCGGTGTAGGTGGTGGGGCCAACGTCCTGACTTTC; CDR3: CASSQEIGVGGGANVLTF
J: TRBJ1-4; V: TRBV2; size: -; D: -; DNA: TGTGCCAGCAGTCGGATAGAGGGGAGTGAAAAACTGTTTTTT; CDR3: CASSRIEGSEKLFF
J: TRBJ2-1; V: TRBV5-1; size: -; D: -; DNA: TGCGCCAGCAGCTTGGGGGCGGGTTGGAATGAGCAGTTCTTC; CDR3: CASSLGAGWNEQFF
J: TRBJ1-2; V: TRBV10-2; size: -; D: -; DNA: TGCGCCAGCAGTGAGTTTATAGGATCTGGCTACACCTTC; CDR3: CASSEFIGSGYTF
J: TRBJ2-7; V: TRBV5-8; size: -; D: -; DNA: TGTGCCAGCACCGAAGGTTGGGGGAGCTCCTACGAGCAGTACTTC; CDR3: CASTEGWGSSYEQYF
J: TRBJ2-5; V: TRBV28; size: few; D: TRBD1; DNA: TGTGCCAGCAGCTCGACAGGGGGCGCGACTCGAGAGACCCAGTACTTC; CDR3: CASSSTGGATRETQYF
J: TRBJ2-3; V: TRBV7-3; size: -; D: TRBD2; DNA: TGTGCCAGCAGCACTAGCGGGGTCCGGACGGATACGCAGTATTTT; CDR3: CASSTSGVRTDTQYF
J: TRBJ2-3; V: TRBV10-3; size: -; D: TRBD1; DNA: TGTGCCATCAGTGAGCCCGCTCAGGGGGCAGATACGCAGTATTTT; CDR3: CAISEPAQGADTQYF
J: TRBJ2-5; V: TRBV30; size: few; D: -; DNA: TGTGCCTGGAGTGCGCCTAGCCCGGAGACCCAGTACTTC; CDR3: CAWSAPSPETQYF
J: TRBJ1-1; V: TRBV2; size: once; D: -; DNA: TGTGCCAGCAGACGACAGCTTAACACTGAAGCTTTCTTT; CDR3: CASRRQLNTEAFF
J: TRBJ2-1; V: TRBV5-3; size: -; D: -; DNA: TGTGCCAGAAGCTTGGCGGGGAAGCGGTTCTTC; CDR3: CARSLAGKRFF
J: TRBJ2-5; V: TRBV2; size: -; D: TRBD1; DNA: TGTGCCAGCAGTGAGGACAGGTCTTTGGAGACCCAGTACTTC; CDR3: CASSEDRSLETQYF
J: TRBJ1-1; V: TRBV28; size: -; D: -; DNA: TGTGCCAGCAGCCTTAGGCCCTCCGAAGCTTTCTTT; CDR3: CASSLRPSEAFF
J: TRBJ2-1; V: TRBV7-2; size: once; D: -; DNA: TGTGCCAGCAGTTACAAGGGGGGCAATGAGCAGTTCTTC; CDR3: CASSYKGGNEQFF
J: TRBJ1-6; V: TRBV19; size: -; D: TRBD1; DNA: TGTGCCAGTAGTAAAGGACAGGGTGGTTCACCCCTCCACTTT; CDR3: CASSKGQGGSPLHF
J: TRBJ2-7; V: TRBV7-9; size: -; D: TRBD2; DNA: TGTGCCAGCAGCCTAAGGGAGGGGCCCTTTTACGAGCAGTACTTC; CDR3: CASSLREGPFYEQYF
J: TRBJ1-1; V: TRBV11-2; size: -; D: TRBD1; DNA: TGTGCCAGCAGCGCACAGGGGGCGAGTACTGAAGCTTTCTTT; CDR3: CASSAQGASTEAFF
J: TRBJ2-7; V: TRBV28; size: -; D: -; DNA: TGTGCCAGCAGCGGACGTATCAGACCCTACGAGCAGTACTTC; CDR3: CASSGRIRPYEQYF
J: TRBJ2-7; V: TRBV5-1; size: -; D: TRBD2; DNA: TGCGCCAGCAGCTTGGGTCTGGGCGGGAGCTCCTACGAGCAGTACTTC; CDR3: CASSLGLGGSSYEQYF
J: TRBJ1-6; V: TRBV4-1; size: -; D: -; DNA: TGCGCCAGCAGCCAAGATCGCGCCAATCCCAATTCACCCCTCCACTTT; CDR3: CASSQDRANPNSPLHF
J: TRBJ2-3; V: TRBV6-5; size: -; D: TRBD1; DNA: TGTGCCAGCAGTTGGGGACAGGGAGGCCCAGATACGCAGTATTTT; CDR3: CASSWGQGGPDTQYF
J: TRBJ2-7; V: TRBV4-1; size: -; D: -; DNA: TGCGCCAGCAGCCAAGGGGACGGGAGCGGCCTCGAGCAGTACTTC; CDR3: CASSQGDGSGLEQYF
J: TRBJ1-1; V: TRBV19; size: -; D: -; DNA: TGTGCCACTTCGGACCTAGGGCACACTGAAGCTTTCTTT; CDR3: CATSDLGHTEAFF
J: TRBJ2-3; V: TRBV6-6; size: -; D: -; DNA: TGTGCCAGCAGCCGGGGCCAGATTAGCACAGATACGCAGTATTTT; CDR3: CASSRGQISTDTQYF
J: TRBJ2-2; V: TRBV7-9; size: many; D: TRBD1; DNA: TGTGCCAGCAGCTCGACAGGGGTGAACACCGGGGAGCTGTTTTTT; CDR3: CASSSTGVNTGELFF
J: TRBJ2-2; V: TRBV6-5; size: few; D: -; DNA: TGTGCCAGCAGTCCCCTGGGGGGTAACACCGGGGAGCTGTTTTTT; CDR3: CASSPLGGNTGELFF